The 3 T cell receptor beta chains listed next were all sequenced from one sample in a study of CD8 T cells in Susac syndrome. RNA amounts of 0.5 to 1 ug underwent reverse transcription with random hexamers. TCRdb analysed the immunoSEQ multiplex PCR reads with MiXCR anew, one entry per CDR3 protein. The sample has more than 95,000 distinct CDR3 sequences; approximately 93% are singletons. Specimen: CD4+ T cells from PBMCs. All receptors come from a human donor with multiple sclerosis.

The chain recombines TRBV27 with TRBJ2-2, with TRBD1 identical over 10 bases. With 5 bases clipped from V and 5 bases from J, the junction kept 5 bases outside the gene matches. The CDR3 consists of 15 residues. The germline V gene encodes CDR1 MNHEY and CDR2 SMNVEV (reference sequence). CDR3 amino acids: CASSETGGQTGELFF. The CDR3 region has the DNA TGTGCCAGCAGTGAGACAGGGGGCCAAACCGGGGAGCTGTTTTTT.

This clonotype showed up just once. V and J are TRBV12-3 or TRBV12-4 and TRBJ1-2; D might be TRBD1 (6 bases). This CDR3 contains 12 residues. The germline V and J ends were trimmed by 5 bases and 8 bases, with 12 bases remaining between them. The CDR3 sequence is CASSPLGGGYTF. Written as DNA, the CDR3 is TGTGCCAGCAGTCCTCTGGGGGGCGGCTACACCTTC.

The chain carries TRBV6-6 and TRBJ1-6; D might be TRBD1 (6 bases). Germline CDR1 and CDR2: MNHNY and SVGAGI (reference sequence). The CDR3 consists of 12 residues. V lost 11 bases to trimming and J lost 6 bases, with 11 bases between them. CDR3 DNA sequence: TGTGCCGCGACAGGATTTAATTCACCCCTCCACTTT. It is translated as CAATGFNSPLHF.